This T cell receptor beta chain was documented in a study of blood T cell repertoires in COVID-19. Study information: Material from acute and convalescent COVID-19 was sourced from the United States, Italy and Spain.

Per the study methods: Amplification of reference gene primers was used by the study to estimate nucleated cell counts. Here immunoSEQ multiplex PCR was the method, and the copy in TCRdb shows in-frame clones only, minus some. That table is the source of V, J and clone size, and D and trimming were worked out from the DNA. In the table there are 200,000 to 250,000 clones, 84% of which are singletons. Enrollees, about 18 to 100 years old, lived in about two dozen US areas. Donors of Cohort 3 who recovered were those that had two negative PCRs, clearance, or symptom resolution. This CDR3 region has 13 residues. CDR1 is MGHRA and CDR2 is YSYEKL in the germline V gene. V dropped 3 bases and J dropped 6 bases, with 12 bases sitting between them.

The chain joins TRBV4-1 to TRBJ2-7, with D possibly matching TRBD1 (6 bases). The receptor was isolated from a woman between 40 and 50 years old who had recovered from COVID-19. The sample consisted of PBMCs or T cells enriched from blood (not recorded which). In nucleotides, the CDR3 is TGCGCCAGCAGCCAGGCCACAGGGACCGAGCAGTACTTC. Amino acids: CASSQATGTEQYF.